Included here is one T cell receptor (beta chain) sequence, with context. It has no known antigen specificity. Base-call qualities are not available, and no considerably larger clone is one nucleotide away. The data belong to a study of T cells in localized non-small cell lung cancer (dated by TCRdb to 2019 to 2021). Regarding the research as a whole: The study analyzed T cell repertoires of hundreds of early-stage NSCLC patients, comparing tumors and uninvolved tumor-adjacent lungs. The cohort was made up of fewer than 250 treatment-naive NSCLC patients whose localized lung tumors had been resected. NSCLC patients had a mean age of roughly 66 years, and around 140 were male and about a hundred female. Broader findings and caveats from the paper: Because the study design was exploratory, TCR variables were selected using unadjusted p-values without false-discovery rate correction. A median of approximately 53 of the top 100 tumor clones turned up in the paired uninvolved adjacent lung, and some 27 of those clones also ranked among the top 100 of that same adjacent lung. The highest T cell clonality was observed in uninvolved tumor-adjacent lung, where clonality exceeded that of tumor, suggesting that antigenic responses were more focused in uninvolved tumor-adjacent lung. Longer overall survival was associated with higher T cell density in blood, whereas shorter survival was associated with higher clonality in adjacent lung. Because multi-region tumor sequencing was not performed, intratumor heterogeneity could not be ruled out.

From its cysteine to its phenylalanine, the CDR3 spans 14 amino acids. Just CDR3 DNA is preserved here, 42 bases in frame from base 1. Cut back by 5 bases and 3 bases, the V and J ends lie 12 bases apart. CDR1 MNHNS and CDR2 SASEGT were looked up in the germline V gene. At diagnosis, tumor, uninvolved tumor-adjacent lung and peripheral blood were collected and then preserved as a mix of FFPE and fresh-frozen material. For TCR repertoire profiling, the blood samples were analyzed as peripheral blood mononuclear cells. The immunoSEQ Assay was used to sequence TCR beta CDR3 regions from DNA. In the paper's pipeline: To compute T cell density, TCR beta template counts were normalized to usable DNA, which was estimated by amplifying housekeeping genes. The preseqR package was used to estimate richness by extrapolating to 400,000 templates for PBMC samples and to 120,000 templates for tissue samples. Clonality was calculated as one minus Pielou's evenness. To identify tissue-enriched TCRs, differential abundance testing was run on productive amino-acid clonotypes with a minimum total count of 5 and an alpha of 0.1. Repertoire overlap between compartments was quantified with the Jaccard Index and Morisita Overlap Index. GLIPH clustered TCR beta CDR3s with public tetramer-defined viral CDR3s; viral motifs required at least three viral sequences plus V-gene enrichment. The immuneACCESS repertoire file appears here via TCRdb, limited to in-frame rearrangements. These files lack a portion of the clones; in checked studies, under half of the deficit traces to unresolved V genes, and the cause of the others is not known. V, J and clone size are those of that table, while D and trimming were read from the DNA. The sample has about 70,000 clones on record, around 85% of them singletons. The ten largest clonotypes hold 20% to 25% of the sample.

This chain joins TRBV6-1 to TRBJ2-3; the D gene could be either TRBD1 or TRBD2, each agreeing at 5 bases. The receptor was derived from a male donor aged 60 or older with stage III squamous cell lung carcinoma. The sample was peripheral blood, taken before any cancer treatment. CDR3 region: CASSRDGRTDTQYF. In nucleotide form, the sequence is TGTGCCAGCAGTAGGGACGGAAGGACAGATACGCAGTATTTT.